This TCR beta chain emerged from a study of OX40 agonist ivuxolimab in advanced cancers. Background on the study: Across the patients, intravenous ivuxolimab was delivered every 2 weeks at 0.01 to 10 mg/kg. Aged 23 to 79 with a mean of around 60 years, they were about 78% male. Three patients got partial responses; one had hepatocellular carcinoma and two had cutaneous melanoma.

Patients had blood sampled at baseline and again on cycle 4 day 1 and cycle 7 day 1. TCRdb's table, derived via immunoSEQ multiplex PCR, lists solely in-frame clones and lacks some. Here the sample spans about 100,000 clones, approximately 90% being singletons. This clone has only one observation. The CDR3 spans 14 residues. The germline V gene encodes CDR1 SNHLY and CDR2 FYNNEI. Trimming cost V 6 bases and J 4 bases, with 15 bases left between them. This material consisted of CD4+ or CD8+ T cells sorted from blood, taken in a trial of the OX40 agonist ivuxolimab. This clonotype was obtained from an adult with an advanced solid tumor such as melanoma, head and neck, liver or kidney cancer. The gene calls are TRBV2 and TRBJ1-2; D might be TRBD1 (5 bases). The CDR3 nucleotides read TGTGCCAGCAGGGACAAGGGATTTATCTATGGCTACACCTTC. Translation: CASRDKGFIYGYTF.